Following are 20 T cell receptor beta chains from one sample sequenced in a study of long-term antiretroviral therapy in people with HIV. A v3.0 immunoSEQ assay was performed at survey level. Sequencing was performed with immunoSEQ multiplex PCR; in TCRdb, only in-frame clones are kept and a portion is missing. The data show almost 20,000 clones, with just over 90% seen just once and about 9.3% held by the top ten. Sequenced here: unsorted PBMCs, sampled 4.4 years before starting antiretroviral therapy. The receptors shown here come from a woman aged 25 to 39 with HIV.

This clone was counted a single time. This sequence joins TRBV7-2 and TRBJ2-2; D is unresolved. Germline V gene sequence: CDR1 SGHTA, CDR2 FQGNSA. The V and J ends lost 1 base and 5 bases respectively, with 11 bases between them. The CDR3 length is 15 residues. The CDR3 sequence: CASSLESAVTGELFF. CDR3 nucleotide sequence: TGTGCCAGCAGCTTAGAATCGGCGGTAACCGGGGAGCTGTTTTTT.

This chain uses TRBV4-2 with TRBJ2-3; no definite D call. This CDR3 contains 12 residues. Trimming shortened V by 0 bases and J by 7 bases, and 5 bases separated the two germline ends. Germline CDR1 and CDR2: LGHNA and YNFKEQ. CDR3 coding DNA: TGTGCCAGCAGCCAAGATAGATATACGCAGTATTTT. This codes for CASSQDRYTQYF.

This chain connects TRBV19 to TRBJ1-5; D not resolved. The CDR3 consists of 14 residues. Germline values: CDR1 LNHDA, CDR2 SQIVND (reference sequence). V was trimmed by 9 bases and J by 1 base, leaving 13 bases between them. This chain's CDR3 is CASRGGRSNQPQHF. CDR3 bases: TGTGCCAGCCGAGGTGGGAGAAGCAATCAGCCCCAGCATTTT.

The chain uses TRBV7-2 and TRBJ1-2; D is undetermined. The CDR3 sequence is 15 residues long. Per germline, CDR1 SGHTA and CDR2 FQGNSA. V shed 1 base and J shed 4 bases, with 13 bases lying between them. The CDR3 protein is CASSLEWGRGYGYTF. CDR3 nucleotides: TGTGCCAGCAGCTTAGAATGGGGTAGAGGCTATGGCTACACCTTC. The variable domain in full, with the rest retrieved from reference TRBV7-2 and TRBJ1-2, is GAGVSQSPSNKVTEKGKDVELRCDPISGHTALYWYRQSLGQGLEFLIYFQGNSAPDKSGLPSDRFSAERTGGSVSTLTIQRTQQEDSAVYLCASSLEWGRGYGYTFGSGTRLTVV.

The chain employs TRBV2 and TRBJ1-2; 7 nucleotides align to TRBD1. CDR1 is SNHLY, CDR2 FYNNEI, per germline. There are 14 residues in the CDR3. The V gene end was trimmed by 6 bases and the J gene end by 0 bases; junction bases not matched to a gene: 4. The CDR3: CASSRDSTNYGYTF. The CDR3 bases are TGTGCCAGCAGCCGGGACAGTACTAACTATGGCTACACCTTC.

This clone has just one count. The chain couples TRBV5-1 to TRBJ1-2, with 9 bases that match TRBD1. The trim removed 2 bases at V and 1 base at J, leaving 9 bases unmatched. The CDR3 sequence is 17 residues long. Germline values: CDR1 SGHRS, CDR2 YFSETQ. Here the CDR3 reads CASSFRDRDQVNYGYTF. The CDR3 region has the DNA TGCGCCAGCAGCTTCCGGGACAGGGACCAGGTTAACTATGGCTACACCTTC.

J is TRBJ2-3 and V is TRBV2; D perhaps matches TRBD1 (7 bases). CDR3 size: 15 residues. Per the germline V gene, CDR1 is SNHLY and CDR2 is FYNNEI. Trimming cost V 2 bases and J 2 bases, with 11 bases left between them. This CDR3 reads CASSEQGGNTDTQYF. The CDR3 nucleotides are TGTGCCAGCAGTGAACAGGGGGGAAACACAGATACGCAGTATTTT.

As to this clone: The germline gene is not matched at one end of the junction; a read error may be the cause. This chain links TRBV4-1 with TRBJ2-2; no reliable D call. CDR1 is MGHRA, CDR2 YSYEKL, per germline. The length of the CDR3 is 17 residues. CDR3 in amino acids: CASSQVDLGFGTGELFF. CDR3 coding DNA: TGCGCCAGTAGCCAAGTGGATTTGGGGTTTGGGACCGGGGAGCTGTTTTTT.

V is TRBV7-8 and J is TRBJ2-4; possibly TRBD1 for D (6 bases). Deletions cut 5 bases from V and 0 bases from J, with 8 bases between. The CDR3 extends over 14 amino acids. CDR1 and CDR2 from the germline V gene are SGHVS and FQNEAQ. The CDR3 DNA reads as TGTGCCAGCAGCCGACAGGAAGCCAAAAACATTCAGTACTTC. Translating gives CASSRQEAKNIQYF.

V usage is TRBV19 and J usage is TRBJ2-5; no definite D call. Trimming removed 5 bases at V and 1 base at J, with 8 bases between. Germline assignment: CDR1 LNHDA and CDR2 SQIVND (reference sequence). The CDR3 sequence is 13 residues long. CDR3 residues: CASSGFAQETQYF. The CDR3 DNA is TGTGCCAGTAGTGGGTTCGCCCAAGAGACCCAGTACTTC.

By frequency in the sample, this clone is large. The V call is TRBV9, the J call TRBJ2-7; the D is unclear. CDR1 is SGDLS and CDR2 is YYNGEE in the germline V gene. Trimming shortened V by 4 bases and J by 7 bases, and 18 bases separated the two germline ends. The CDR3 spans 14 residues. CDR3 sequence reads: CASSKGPPSKEQYF. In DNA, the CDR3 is TGTGCCAGCAGCAAAGGACCCCCCTCGAAAGAGCAGTACTTC.

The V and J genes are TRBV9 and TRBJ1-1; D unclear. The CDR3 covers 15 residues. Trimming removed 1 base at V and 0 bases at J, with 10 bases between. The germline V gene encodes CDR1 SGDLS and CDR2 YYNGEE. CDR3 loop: CASSVSGRLNTEAFF. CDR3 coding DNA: TGTGCCAGCAGCGTATCAGGCAGACTGAACACTGAAGCTTTCTTT.

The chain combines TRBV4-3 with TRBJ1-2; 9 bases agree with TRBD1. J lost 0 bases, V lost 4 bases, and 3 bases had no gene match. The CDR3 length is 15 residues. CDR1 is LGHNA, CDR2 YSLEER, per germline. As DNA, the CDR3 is TGCGCCAGCAGCCGACAGGGGGGAGCTAACTATGGCTACACCTTC. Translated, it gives CASSRQGGANYGYTF.

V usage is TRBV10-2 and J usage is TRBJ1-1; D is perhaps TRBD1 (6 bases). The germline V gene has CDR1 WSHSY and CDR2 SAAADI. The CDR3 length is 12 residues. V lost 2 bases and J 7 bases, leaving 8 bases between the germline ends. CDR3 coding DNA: TGCGCCAGCAGTGAGATACAGGGTGAAGCTTTCTTT. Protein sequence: CASSEIQGEAFF.

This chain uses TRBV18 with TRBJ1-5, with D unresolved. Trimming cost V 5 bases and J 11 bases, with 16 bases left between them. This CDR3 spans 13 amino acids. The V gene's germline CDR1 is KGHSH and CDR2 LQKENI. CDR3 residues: CASSAPGAAAQHF. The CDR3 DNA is TGTGCCAGCTCAGCGCCGGGCGCCGCGGCCCAGCATTTT.

The DNA for the CDR3 is TGCGCCAGCAGCCAAGGTTTGCTAAGCCAAACCCAGTACTTC. Translating it yields CASSQGLLSQTQYF. This chain joins TRBV4-1 and TRBJ2-5; unclear D gene. Trimming pared 1 base from V and 8 bases from J, leaving 14 bases between. CDR1 and CDR2 from the germline V gene are MGHRA and YSYEKL. This CDR3 contains 14 residues.

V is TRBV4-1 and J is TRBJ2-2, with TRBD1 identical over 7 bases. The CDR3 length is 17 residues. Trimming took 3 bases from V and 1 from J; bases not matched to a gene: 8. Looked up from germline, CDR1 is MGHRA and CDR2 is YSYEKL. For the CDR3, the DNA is TGCGCCAGCAGCCACCCCAGACAGGGACGGAACACCGGGGAGCTGTTTTTT. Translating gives CASSHPRQGRNTGELFF.

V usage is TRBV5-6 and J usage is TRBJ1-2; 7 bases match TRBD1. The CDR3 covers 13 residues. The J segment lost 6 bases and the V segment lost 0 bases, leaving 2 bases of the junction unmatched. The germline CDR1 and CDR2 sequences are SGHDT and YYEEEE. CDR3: CASSLGQGDGYTF. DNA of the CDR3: TGTGCCAGCAGCTTGGGACAGGGAGATGGCTACACCTTC.

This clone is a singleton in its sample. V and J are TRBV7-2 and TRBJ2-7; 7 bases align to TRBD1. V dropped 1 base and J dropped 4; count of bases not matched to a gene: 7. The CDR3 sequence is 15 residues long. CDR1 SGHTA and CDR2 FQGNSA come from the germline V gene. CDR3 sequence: CASSLGDSIVYEQYF. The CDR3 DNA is TGTGCCAGCAGCTTAGGGGACAGTATCGTATACGAGCAGTACTTC.

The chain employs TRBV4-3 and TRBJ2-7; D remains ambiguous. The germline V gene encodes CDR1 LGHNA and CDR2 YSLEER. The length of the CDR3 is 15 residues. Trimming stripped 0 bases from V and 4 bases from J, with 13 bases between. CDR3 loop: CASSQDKDPRYEQYF. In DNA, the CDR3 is TGCGCCAGCAGCCAAGACAAGGACCCGCGGTACGAGCAGTACTTC.